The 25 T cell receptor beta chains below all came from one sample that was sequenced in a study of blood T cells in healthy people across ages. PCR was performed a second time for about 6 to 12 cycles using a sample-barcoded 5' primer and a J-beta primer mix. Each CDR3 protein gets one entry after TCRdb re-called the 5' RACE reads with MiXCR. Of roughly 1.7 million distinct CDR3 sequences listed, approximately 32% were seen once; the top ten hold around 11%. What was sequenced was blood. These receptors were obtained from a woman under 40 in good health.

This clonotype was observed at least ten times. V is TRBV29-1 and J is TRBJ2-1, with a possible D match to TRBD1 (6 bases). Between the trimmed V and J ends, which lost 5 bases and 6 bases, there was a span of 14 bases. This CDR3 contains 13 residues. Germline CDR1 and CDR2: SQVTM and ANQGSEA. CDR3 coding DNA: TGCAGCGTTACAGGGATCGTTGGCAATGAGCAGTTCTTC. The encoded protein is CSVTGIVGNEQFF.

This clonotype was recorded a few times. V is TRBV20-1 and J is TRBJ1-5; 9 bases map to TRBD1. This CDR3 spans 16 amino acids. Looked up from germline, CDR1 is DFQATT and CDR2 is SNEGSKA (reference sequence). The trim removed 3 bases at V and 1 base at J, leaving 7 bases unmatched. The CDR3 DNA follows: TGCAGTGCTAGTCCGGACAGGGGATGGAGCAATCAGCCCCAGCATTTT. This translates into CSASPDRGWSNQPQHF.

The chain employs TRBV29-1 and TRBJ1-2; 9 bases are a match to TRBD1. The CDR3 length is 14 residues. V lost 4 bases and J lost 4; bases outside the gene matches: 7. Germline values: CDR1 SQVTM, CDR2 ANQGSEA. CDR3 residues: CSVGGTGPVYGYTF. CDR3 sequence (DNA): TGCAGCGTTGGAGGGACAGGGCCGGTCTATGGCTACACCTTC.

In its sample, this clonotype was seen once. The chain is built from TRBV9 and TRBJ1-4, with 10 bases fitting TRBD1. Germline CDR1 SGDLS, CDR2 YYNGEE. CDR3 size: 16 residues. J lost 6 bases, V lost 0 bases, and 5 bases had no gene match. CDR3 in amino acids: CASSVGSGTGDEKLFF. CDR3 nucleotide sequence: TGTGCCAGCAGCGTAGGATCCGGGACAGGGGATGAAAAACTGTTTTTT.

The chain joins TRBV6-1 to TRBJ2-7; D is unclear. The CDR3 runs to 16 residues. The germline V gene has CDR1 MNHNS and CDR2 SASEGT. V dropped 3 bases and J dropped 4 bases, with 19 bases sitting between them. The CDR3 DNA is TGTGCCAGCAGTGATCAGTCCCGGGTCAACCCGTACGAGCAGTACTTC. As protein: CASSDQSRVNPYEQYF.

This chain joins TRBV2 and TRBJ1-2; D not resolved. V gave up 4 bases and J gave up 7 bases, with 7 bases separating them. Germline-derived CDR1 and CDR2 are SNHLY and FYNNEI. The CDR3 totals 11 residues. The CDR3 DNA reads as TGTGCCAGCAGTGGTTGGTCTGGCTACACCTTC. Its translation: CASSGWSGYTF.

CDR3 sequence: CASGTRQGPRGGLFF. The CDR3 DNA is TGTGCCAGCGGCACCAGACAGGGGCCCCGGGGTGGGCTGTTTTTT. The rearrangement joins TRBV7-2 to TRBJ1-4; 8 bases line up with TRBD1. J lost 14 bases, V lost 8 bases, and 19 bases had no gene match. Germline loops: CDR1 SGHTA, CDR2 FQGNSA. The CDR3 runs 15 residues.

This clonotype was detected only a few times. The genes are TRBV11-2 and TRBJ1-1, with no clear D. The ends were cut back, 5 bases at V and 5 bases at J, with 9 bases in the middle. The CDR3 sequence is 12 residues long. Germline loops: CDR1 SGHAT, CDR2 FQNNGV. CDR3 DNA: TGTGCCAGCAGCGTATTGTATACTGAAGCTTTCTTT. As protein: CASSVLYTEAFF.

CDR3 DNA sequence: TGCAGGGTAAAGAGGGGCTATGGCTATGGCTACACCTTC. It encodes CRVKRGYGYGYTF. This chain links TRBV20-1 with TRBJ1-2, with D maybe TRBD1 (5 bases). This CDR3 is built from 13 residues. Germline CDR1 reads DFQATT; CDR2 reads SNEGSKA (reference sequence).

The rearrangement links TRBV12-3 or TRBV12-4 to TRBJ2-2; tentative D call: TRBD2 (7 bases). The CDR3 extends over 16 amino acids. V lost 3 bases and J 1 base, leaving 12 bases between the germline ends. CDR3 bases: TGTGCCAGCAGTTTTGGCGGGGGCGAGAACACCGGGGAGCTGTTTTTT. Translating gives CASSFGGGENTGELFF.

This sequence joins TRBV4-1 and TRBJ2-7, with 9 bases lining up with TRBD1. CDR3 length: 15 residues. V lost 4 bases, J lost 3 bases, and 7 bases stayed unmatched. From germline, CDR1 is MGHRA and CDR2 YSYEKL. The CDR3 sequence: CASSPWDREDYEQYF. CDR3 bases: TGCGCCAGCAGCCCTTGGGACAGGGAGGACTACGAGCAGTACTTC.

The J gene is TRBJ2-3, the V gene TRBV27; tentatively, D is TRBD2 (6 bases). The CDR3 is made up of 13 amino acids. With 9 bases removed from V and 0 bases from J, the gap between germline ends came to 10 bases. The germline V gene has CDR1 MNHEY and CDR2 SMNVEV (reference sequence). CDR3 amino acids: CASRGYSTDTQYF. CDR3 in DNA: TGTGCCAGTCGGGGGTATAGCACAGATACGCAGTATTTT.

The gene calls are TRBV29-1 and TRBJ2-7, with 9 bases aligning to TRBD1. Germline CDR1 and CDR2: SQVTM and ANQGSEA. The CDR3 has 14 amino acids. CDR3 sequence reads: CNVEQGAGSYEQYF. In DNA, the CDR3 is TGCAACGTGGAACAGGGGGCCGGGTCCTACGAGCAGTACTTC.

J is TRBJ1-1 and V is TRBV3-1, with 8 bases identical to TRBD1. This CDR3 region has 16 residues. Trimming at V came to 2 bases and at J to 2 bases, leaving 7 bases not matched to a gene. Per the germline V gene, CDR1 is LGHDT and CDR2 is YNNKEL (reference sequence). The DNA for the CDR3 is TGTGCCAGCAGCCAACAGAAGACAGGGGCTAACACTGAAGCTTTCTTT. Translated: CASSQQKTGANTEAFF.

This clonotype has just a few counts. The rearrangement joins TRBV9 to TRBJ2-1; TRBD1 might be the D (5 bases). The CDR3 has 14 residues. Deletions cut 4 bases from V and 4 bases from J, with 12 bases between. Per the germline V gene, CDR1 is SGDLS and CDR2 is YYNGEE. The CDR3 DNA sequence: TGTGCCAGCAGCACTGACAGCTTATACAATGAGCAGTTCTTC. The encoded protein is CASSTDSLYNEQFF.

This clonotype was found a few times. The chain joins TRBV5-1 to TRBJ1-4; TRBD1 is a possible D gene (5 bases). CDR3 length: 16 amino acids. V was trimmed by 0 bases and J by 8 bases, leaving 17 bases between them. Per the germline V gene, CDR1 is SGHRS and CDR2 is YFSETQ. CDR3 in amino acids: CASSLAGRTAGEKLFF. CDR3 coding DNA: TGCGCCAGCAGCTTGGCCGGCCGGACGGCAGGGGAAAAACTGTTTTTT.

CDR3: CSARVRPKLAGYEQYF. In nucleotides, the CDR3 is TGCAGTGCTAGAGTTCGCCCGAAGCTAGCGGGATACGAGCAGTACTTC. This chain uses TRBV20-1 with TRBJ2-7; 9 nucleotides agree with TRBD2. V lost 1 base and J lost 4; bases outside the gene matches: 11. Looked up from germline, CDR1 is DFQATT and CDR2 is SNEGSKA (reference sequence). The CDR3 has 16 residues.

The CDR3 here is CASSRDTYSGNTIYF. The CDR3 coding sequence is TGCGCCAGCAGCCGGGACACCTACTCTGGAAACACCATATATTTT. The chain has TRBV4-1 and TRBJ1-3; D is perhaps TRBD1 (6 bases). The CDR3 has 15 amino acids. V dropped 4 bases and J dropped 0 bases, with 10 bases sitting between them. Germline loops: CDR1 MGHRA, CDR2 YSYEKL.

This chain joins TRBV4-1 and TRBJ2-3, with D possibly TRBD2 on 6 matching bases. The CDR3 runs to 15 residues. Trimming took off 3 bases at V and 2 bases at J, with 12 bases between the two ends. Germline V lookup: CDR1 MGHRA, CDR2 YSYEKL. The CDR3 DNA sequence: TGCGCCAGCAGCCATCTGGGACTGTCCACAGATACGCAGTATTTT. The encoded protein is CASSHLGLSTDTQYF.

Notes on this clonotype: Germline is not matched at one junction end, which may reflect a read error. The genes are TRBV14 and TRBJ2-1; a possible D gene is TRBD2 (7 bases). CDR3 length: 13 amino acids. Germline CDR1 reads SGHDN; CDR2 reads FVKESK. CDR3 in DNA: TGTGGCAGCAGCCATGGGGGGGCCGGTGAGCAGTTCTTC. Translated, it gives CGSSHGGAGEQFF.

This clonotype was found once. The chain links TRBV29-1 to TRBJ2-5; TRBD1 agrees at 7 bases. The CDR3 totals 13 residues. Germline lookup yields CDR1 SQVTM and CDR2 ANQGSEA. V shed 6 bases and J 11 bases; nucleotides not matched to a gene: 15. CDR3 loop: CSVLTGSSYGQYF. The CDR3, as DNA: TGCAGCGTCTTGACAGGGAGCTCCTACGGGCAGTACTTC.

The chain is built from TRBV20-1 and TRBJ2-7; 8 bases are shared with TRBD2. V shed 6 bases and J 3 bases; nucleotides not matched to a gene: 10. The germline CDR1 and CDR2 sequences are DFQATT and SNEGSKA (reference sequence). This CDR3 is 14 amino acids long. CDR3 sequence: CSAVGAGDRYEQYF. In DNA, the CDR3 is TGCAGTGCCGTCGGAGCGGGGGACCGCTACGAGCAGTACTTC.

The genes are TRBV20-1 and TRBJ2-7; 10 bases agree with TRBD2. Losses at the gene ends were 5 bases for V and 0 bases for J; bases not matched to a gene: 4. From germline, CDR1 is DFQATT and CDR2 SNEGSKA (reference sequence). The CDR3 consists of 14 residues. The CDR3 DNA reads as TGCAGTGCTTGCGGGACTAGCGTCTCCTACGAGCAGTACTTC. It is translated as CSACGTSVSYEQYF.

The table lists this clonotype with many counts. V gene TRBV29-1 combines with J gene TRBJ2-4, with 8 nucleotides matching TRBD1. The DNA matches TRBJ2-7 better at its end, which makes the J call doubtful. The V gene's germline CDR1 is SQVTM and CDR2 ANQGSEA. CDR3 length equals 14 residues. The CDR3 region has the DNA TGCAGCGTTGAAGAGGGTCAGGGGGCAGGCGAGCAGTACTTC. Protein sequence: CSVEEGQGAGEQYF.

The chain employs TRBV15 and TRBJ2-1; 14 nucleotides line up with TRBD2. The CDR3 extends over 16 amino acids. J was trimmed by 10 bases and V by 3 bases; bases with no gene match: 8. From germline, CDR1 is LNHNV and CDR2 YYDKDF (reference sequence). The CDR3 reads CATSRGPGLAGEEQFF. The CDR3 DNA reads TGTGCCACCAGCAGGGGACCGGGACTAGCGGGAGAAGAGCAGTTCTTC.